This TCR beta chain is from a study of shared clonotypes between healthy human individuals. All the donors were Caucasian adults who lived in Nashville, Tennessee. The length of the CDR3 is 16 residues. The germline V gene has CDR1 SEHNR and CDR2 FQNEAQ (reference sequence). The ends were cut back, 3 bases at V and 1 base at J, with 15 bases in the middle. A roughly 200 ng quantity of DNA, tens of thousands of T cell genomes, went into the sorted-subset replicate PCRs. Sequenced by immunoSEQ multiplex PCR; TCRdb stores in-frame clones only, minus some. The sample lists millions of clones; 85% to 95% were seen once. General study results and limits: The genetic and exposure-history diversity represented was limited by few donors. Blood alone was sampled, and tissue repertoires likely differ.

A remark on this clone: Its antigen remains unidentified.

The chain employs TRBV7-9 and TRBJ1-1, with D tentatively TRBD1 (5 bases). Sequenced sample: naive CD4+ T cells sorted from blood. The subset here: CD45RA+ positively selected. The source is a man aged 18 to 35 in good health. In DNA, the CDR3 is TGTGCCAGCAGCTTTTCTTCCGGGACGGAGAACACTGAAGCTTTCTTT. It yields the protein CASSFSSGTENTEAFF.